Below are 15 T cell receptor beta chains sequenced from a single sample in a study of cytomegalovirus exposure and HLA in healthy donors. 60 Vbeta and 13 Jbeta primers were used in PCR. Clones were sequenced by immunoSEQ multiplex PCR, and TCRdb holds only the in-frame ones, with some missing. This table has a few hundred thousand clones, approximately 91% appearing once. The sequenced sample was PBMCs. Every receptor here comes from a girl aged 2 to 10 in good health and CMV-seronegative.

The CDR3 coding sequence is TGTGCCAGCAGCTGGGGACAGGTGAACACTGAAGCTTTCTTT. Its protein is CASSWGQVNTEAFF. The chain joins TRBV5-6 to TRBJ1-1; 8 nucleotides line up with TRBD1. CDR3 size: 14 residues. The J segment lost 0 bases and the V segment lost 3 bases, leaving 1 base of the junction unmatched. Looked up from germline, CDR1 is SGHDT and CDR2 is YYEEEE.

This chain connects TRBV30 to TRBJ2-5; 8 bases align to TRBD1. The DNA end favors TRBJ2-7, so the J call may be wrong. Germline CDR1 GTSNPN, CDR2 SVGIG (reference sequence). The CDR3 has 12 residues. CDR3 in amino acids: CAWVQTGDEQYF. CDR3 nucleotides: TGTGCCTGGGTACAGACAGGGGACGAGCAGTACTTC.

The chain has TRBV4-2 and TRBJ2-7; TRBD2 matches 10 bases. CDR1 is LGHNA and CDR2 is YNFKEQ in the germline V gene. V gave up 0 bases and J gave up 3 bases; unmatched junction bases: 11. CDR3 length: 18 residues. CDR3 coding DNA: TGTGCCAGCAGCCAAGAAGGTGGGACGTCTAGCGGGAGCTACGAGCAGTACTTC. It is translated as CASSQEGGTSSGSYEQYF.

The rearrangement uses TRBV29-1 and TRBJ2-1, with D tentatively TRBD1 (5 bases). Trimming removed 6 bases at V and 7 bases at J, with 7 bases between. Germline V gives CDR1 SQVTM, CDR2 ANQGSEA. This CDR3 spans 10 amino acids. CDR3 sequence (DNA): TGCAGCGTCAGGGTTAATGAGCAGTTCTTC. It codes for CSVRVNEQFF.

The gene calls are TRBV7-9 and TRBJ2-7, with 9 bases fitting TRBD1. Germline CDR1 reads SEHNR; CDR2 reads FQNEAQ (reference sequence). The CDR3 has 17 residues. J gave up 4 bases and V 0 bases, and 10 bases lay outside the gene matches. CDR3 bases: TGTGCCAGCAGCTTAGCGCGAGGGACAGGGTTATCTTACGAGCAGTACTTC. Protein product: CASSLARGTGLSYEQYF.

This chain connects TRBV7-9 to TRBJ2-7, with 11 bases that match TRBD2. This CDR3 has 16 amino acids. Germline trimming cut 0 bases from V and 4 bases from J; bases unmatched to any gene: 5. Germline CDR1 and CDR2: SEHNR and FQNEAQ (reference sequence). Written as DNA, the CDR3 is TGTGCCAGCAGCTTAGCGCTAACTAGCGGGGGTTACGAGCAGTACTTC. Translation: CASSLALTSGGYEQYF. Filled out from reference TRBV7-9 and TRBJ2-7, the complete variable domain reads DTGVSQNPRHKITKRGQNVTFRCDPISEHNRLYWYRQTLGQGPEFLTYFQNEAQLEKSRLLSDRFSAERPKGSFSTLEIQRTEQGDSAMYLCASSLALTSGGYEQYFGPGTRLTVT.

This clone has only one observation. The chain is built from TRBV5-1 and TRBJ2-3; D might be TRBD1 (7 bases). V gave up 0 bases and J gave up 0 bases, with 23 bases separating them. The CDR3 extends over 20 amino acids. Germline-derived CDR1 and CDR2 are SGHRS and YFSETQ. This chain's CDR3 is CASSLAGGTANYPSTDTQYF. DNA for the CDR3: TGCGCCAGCAGCTTGGCAGGGGGGACAGCAAATTACCCGAGCACAGATACGCAGTATTTT.

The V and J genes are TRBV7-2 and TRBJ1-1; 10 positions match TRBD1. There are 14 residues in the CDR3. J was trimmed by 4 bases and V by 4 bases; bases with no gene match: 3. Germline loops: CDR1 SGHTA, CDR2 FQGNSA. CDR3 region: CASSWTGGGTEAFF. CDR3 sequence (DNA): TGTGCCAGCAGCTGGACAGGGGGAGGCACTGAAGCTTTCTTT.

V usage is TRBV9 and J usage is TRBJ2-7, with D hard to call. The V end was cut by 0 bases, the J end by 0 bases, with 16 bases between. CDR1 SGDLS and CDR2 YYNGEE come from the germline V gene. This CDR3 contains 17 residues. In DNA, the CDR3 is TGTGCCAGCAGCGTAGGTTCGCTGATGGAGACCTCCTACGAGCAGTACTTC. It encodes CASSVGSLMETSYEQYF.

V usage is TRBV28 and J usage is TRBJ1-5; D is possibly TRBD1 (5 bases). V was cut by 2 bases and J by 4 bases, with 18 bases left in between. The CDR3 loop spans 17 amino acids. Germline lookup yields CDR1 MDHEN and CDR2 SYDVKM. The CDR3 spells CASSLPRAGPENQPQHF. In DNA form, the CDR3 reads TGTGCCAGCAGTTTACCTAGGGCAGGGCCGGAAAATCAGCCCCAGCATTTT.

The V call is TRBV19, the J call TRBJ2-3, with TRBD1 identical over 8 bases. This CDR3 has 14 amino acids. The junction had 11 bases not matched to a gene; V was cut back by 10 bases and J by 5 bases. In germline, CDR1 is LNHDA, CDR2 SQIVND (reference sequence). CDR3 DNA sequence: TGTGCCACCACGACAGGGGAGGTGAGAGATACGCAGTATTTT. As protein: CATTTGEVRDTQYF.

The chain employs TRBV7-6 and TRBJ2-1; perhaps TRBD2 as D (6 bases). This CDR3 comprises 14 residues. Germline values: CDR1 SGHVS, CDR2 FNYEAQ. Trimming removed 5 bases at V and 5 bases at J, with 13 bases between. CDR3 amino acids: CASSPWAGNNEQFF. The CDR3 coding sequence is TGTGCCAGCAGCCCCTGGGCGGGGAACAATGAGCAGTTCTTC. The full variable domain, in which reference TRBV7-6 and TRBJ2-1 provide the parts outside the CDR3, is GAGVSQSPRYKVTKRGQDVALRCDPISGHVSLYWYRQALGQGPEFLTYFNYEAQQDKSGLPNDRFSAERPEGSISTLTIQRTEQRDSAMYRCASSPWAGNNEQFFGPGTRLTVL.

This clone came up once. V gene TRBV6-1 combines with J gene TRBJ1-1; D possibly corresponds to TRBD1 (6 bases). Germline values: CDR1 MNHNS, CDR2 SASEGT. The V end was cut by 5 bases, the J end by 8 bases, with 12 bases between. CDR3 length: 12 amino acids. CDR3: CASSIIDREAFF. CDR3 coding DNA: TGTGCCAGCAGTATAATCGACAGGGAAGCTTTCTTT.

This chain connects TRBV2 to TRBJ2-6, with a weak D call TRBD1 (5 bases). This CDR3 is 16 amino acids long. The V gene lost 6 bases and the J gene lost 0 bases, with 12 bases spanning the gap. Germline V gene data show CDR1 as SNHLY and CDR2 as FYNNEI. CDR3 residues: CASSTDILSGANVLTF. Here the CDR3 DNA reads TGTGCCAGCAGCACGGACATCCTCTCTGGGGCCAACGTCCTGACTTTC. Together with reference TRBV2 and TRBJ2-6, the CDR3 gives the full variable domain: EPEVTQTPSHQVTQMGQEVILRCVPISNHLYFYWYRQILGQKVEFLVSFYNNEISEKSEIFDDQFSVERPDGSNFTLKIRSTKLEDSAMYFCASSTDILSGANVLTFGAGSRLTVL.

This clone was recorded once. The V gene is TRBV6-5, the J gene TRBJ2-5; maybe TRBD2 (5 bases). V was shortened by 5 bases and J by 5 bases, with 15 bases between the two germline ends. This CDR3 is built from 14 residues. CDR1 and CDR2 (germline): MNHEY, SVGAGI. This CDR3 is CASSPLATLETQYF. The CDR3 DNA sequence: TGTGCCAGCAGTCCTCTAGCTACTCTGGAGACCCAGTACTTC.